This is a list of T cell receptor beta chains from one sample in a study of CD8 T cells in Susac syndrome. MiXCR was run by TCRdb on the immunoSEQ multiplex PCR reads, yielding one entry per CDR3 protein. This sample has roughly 80,000 distinct CDR3 sequences, with less than 95% found just once. The specimen sequenced was CD8+ T cells from PBMCs. These receptors all stem from a human donor with Susac syndrome. The CDR3 runs from the conserved cysteine through the conserved F or W. D genes are given only for firm matches. Clone size is not always given. Where it is, it says once, few, many or a class for expanded clones.

v_call: TRBV9; d_call: -; j_call: TRBJ2-5; clone_size: -; cdr3_nt: TGTGCCAGCAGCGAAACAGGGAGAATGGAGACCCAGTACTTC; cdr3_aa: CASSETGRMETQYF
v_call: TRBV5-1; d_call: -; j_call: TRBJ2-1; clone_size: -; cdr3_nt: TGCGCCAGCAGCTCAATCGGGGGGCACGATGAGCAGTTCTTC; cdr3_aa: CASSSIGGHDEQFF
v_call: TRBV7-6; d_call: -; j_call: TRBJ1-1; clone_size: -; cdr3_nt: TGTGCCAGCAGCTCGGTTATCAGGGTCGACACTGAAGCTTTCTTT; cdr3_aa: CASSSVIRVDTEAFF
v_call: TRBV10-3; d_call: TRBD1; j_call: TRBJ1-1; clone_size: -; cdr3_nt: TGTGCCATCAAACTAACAGGGGGCAAGAACACTGAAGCTTTCTTT; cdr3_aa: CAIKLTGGKNTEAFF
v_call: TRBV4-2; d_call: -; j_call: TRBJ2-3; clone_size: -; cdr3_nt: TGTGCCAGCAGCCAAGGAAGGGGCGCGGCTGATACGCAGTATTTT; cdr3_aa: CASSQGRGAADTQYF
v_call: TRBV10-3; d_call: -; j_call: TRBJ1-1; clone_size: -; cdr3_nt: TGTGCCACCCTATCGACAGGCCCCAACACTGAAGCTTTCTTT; cdr3_aa: CATLSTGPNTEAFF
v_call: TRBV30; d_call: -; j_call: TRBJ2-1; clone_size: -; cdr3_nt: TGTGCCTGGTCGGGTAGCGCCCAACGCGAGCAGTTCTTC; cdr3_aa: CAWSGSAQREQFF
v_call: TRBV4-1; d_call: -; j_call: TRBJ2-7; clone_size: -; cdr3_nt: TGCGCCAGCAGCCAAGAGGAGCGGGCAGACGAGCAGTACTTC; cdr3_aa: CASSQEERADEQYF
v_call: TRBV9; d_call: -; j_call: TRBJ1-4; clone_size: -; cdr3_nt: TGTGCCAGCAGCGTGGGGGGTGAGGAAAAACTGTTTTTT; cdr3_aa: CASSVGGEEKLFF
v_call: TRBV6-2/TRBV6-3; d_call: -; j_call: TRBJ2-7; clone_size: -; cdr3_nt: TGTGCCAGCAGTTCTGCAGGGCGTAAGGGCGAGCAGTACTTC; cdr3_aa: CASSSAGRKGEQYF
v_call: TRBV20-1; d_call: -; j_call: TRBJ1-1; clone_size: -; cdr3_nt: TGCAGTGCTAGAGATGGGCAGGGGAGCACTGAAGCTTTCTTT; cdr3_aa: CSARDGQGSTEAFF
v_call: TRBV5-6; d_call: -; j_call: TRBJ2-3; clone_size: -; cdr3_nt: TGTGCCAGCAGCCCCGGACTGAATACGCAGTATTTT; cdr3_aa: CASSPGLNTQYF
v_call: TRBV11-2; d_call: -; j_call: TRBJ1-1; clone_size: once; cdr3_nt: TGTGCCAGCAGCCAGAAACAGATTAAGAACACTGAAGCTTTCTTT; cdr3_aa: CASSQKQIKNTEAFF
v_call: TRBV12-3/TRBV12-4; d_call: -; j_call: TRBJ2-1; clone_size: -; cdr3_nt: TGTGCCAGCAGTTGGGGTTTCAATGAGCAGTTCTTC; cdr3_aa: CASSWGFNEQFF
v_call: TRBV11-2; d_call: TRBD1; j_call: TRBJ1-4; clone_size: -; cdr3_nt: TGTGCCAGCAGGACAGGGATCAGCATTAATGAAAAACTGTTTTTT; cdr3_aa: CASRTGISINEKLFF
v_call: TRBV20-1; d_call: -; j_call: TRBJ1-4; clone_size: -; cdr3_nt: TGCAGTGCCCCGCTCCCGGGCTTCCGACGAGAAAAACTGTTTTTT; cdr3_aa: CSAPLPGFRREKLFF
v_call: TRBV12-3/TRBV12-4; d_call: TRBD1; j_call: TRBJ2-5; clone_size: -; cdr3_nt: TGTGCCAGCACCCCCGGGACAGGGGAAGAGACCCAGTACTTC; cdr3_aa: CASTPGTGEETQYF
v_call: TRBV2; d_call: -; j_call: TRBJ1-2; clone_size: -; cdr3_nt: TGTGCCAGCAGTGAAGGGGACGGCAACTATGGCTACACCTTC; cdr3_aa: CASSEGDGNYGYTF
v_call: TRBV7-9; d_call: -; j_call: TRBJ1-2; clone_size: -; cdr3_nt: TGTGCCAGCAGCGGAGGGATCCAAAAAACGGGCTACACCTTC; cdr3_aa: CASSGGIQKTGYTF
v_call: TRBV27; d_call: TRBD2; j_call: TRBJ2-7; clone_size: once; cdr3_nt: TGTGCCAGCAGTCCGACATGGGGACTAGCGTTCGACGAGCAGTACTTC; cdr3_aa: CASSPTWGLAFDEQYF
v_call: TRBV5-4; d_call: -; j_call: TRBJ2-3; clone_size: -; cdr3_nt: TGTGCCAGCAGCTTGAGAGATACGCAGTATTTT; cdr3_aa: CASSLRDTQYF